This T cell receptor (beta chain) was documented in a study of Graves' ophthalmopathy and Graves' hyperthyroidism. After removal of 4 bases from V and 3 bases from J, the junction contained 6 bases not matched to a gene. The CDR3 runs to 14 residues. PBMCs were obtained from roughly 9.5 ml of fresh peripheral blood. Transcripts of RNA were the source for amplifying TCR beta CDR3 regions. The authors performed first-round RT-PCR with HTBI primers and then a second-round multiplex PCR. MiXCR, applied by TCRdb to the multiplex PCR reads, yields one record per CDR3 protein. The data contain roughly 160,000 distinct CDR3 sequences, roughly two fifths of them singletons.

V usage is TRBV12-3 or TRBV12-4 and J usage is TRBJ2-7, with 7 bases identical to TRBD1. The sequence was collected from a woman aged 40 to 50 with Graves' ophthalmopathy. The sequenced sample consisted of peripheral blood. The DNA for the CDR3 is TGTGCCAGCAGTTACAGGGGTCTGAGCTACGAGCAGTACTTC. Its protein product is CASSYRGLSYEQYF.